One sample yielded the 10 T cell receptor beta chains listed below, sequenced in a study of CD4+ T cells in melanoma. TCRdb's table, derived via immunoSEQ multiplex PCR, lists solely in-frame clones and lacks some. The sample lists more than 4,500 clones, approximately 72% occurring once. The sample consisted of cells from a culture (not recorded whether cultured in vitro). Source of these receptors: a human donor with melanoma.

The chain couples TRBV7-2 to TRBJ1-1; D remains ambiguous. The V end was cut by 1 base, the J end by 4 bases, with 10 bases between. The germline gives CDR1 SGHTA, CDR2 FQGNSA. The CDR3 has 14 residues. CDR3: CASSLEGLFTEAFF. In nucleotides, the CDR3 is TGTGCCAGCAGCTTAGAAGGGCTCTTCACTGAAGCTTTCTTT.

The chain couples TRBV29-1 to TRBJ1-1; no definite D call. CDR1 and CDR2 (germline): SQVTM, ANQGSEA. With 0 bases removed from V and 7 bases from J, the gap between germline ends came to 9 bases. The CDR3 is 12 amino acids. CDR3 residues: CSVEEGIDEAFF. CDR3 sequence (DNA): TGCAGCGTTGAAGAAGGCATAGATGAAGCTTTCTTT.

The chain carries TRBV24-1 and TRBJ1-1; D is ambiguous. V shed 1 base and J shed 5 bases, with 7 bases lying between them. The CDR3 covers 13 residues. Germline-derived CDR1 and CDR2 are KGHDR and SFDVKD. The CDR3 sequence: CATSDFRGTEAFF. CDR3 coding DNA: TGTGCCACCAGTGATTTCCGGGGAACTGAAGCTTTCTTT.

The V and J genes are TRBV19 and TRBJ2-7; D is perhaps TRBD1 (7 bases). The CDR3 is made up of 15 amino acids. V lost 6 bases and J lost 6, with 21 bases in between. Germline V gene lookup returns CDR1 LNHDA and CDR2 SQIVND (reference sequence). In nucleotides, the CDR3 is TGTGCCAGTAGACCCGGCACAGGGGAGGACGGCGAGCAGTACTTC. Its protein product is CASRPGTGEDGEQYF.

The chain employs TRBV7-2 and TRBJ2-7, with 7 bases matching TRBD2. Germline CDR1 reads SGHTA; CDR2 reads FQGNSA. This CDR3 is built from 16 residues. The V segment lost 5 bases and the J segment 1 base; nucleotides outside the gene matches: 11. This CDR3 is CASSPLGGGVSYEQYF. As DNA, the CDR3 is TGTGCCAGCAGCCCCCTTGGGGGAGGGGTATCCTACGAGCAGTACTTC. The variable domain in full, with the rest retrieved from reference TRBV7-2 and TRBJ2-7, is GAGVSQSPSNKVTEKGKDVELRCDPISGHTALYWYRQSLGQGLEFLIYFQGNSAPDKSGLPSDRFSAERTGGSVSTLTIQRTQQEDSAVYLCASSPLGGGVSYEQYFGPGTRLTVT.

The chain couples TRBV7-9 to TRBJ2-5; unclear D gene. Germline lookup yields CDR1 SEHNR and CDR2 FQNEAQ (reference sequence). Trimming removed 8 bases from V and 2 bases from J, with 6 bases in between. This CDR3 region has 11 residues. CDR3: CASQLQETQYF. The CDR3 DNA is TGTGCCAGCCAGCTTCAAGAGACCCAGTACTTC. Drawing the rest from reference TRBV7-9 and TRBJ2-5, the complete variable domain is DTGVSQNPRHKITKRGQNVTFRCDPISEHNRLYWYRQTLGQGPEFLTYFQNEAQLEKSRLLSDRFSAERPKGSFSTLEIQRTEQGDSAMYLCASQLQETQYFGPGTRLLVL.

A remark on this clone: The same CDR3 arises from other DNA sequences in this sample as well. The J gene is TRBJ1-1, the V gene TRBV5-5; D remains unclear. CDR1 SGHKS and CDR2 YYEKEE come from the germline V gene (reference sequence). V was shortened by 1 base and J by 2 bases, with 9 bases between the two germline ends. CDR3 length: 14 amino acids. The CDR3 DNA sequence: TGTGCCAGCAGCTTGTCCGTGGGTAACACTGAAGCTTTCTTT. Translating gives CASSLSVGNTEAFF.

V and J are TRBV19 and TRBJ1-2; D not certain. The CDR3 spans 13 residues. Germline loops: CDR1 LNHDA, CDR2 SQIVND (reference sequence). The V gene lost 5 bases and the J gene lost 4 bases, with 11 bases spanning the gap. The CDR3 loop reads CASSPGIFYGYTF. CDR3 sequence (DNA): TGTGCCAGTAGTCCTGGCATCTTCTATGGCTACACCTTC. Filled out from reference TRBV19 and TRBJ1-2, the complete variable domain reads DGGITQSPKYLFRKEGQNVTLSCEQNLNHDAMYWYRQDPGQGLRLIYYSQIVNDFQKGDIAEGYSVSREKKESFPLTVTSAQKNPTAFYLCASSPGIFYGYTFGSGTRLTVV.

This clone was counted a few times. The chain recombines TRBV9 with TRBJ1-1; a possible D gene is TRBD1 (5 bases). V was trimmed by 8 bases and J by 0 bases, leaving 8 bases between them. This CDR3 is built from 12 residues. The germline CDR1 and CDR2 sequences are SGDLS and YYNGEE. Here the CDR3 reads CASGGMNTEAFF. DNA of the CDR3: TGTGCCAGTGGGGGTATGAACACTGAAGCTTTCTTT. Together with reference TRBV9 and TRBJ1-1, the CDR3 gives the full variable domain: DSGVTQTPKHLITATGQRVTLRCSPRSGDLSVYWYQQSLDQGLQFLIQYYNGEERAKGNILERFSAQQFPDLHSELNLSSLELGDSALYFCASGGMNTEAFFGQGTRLTVV.

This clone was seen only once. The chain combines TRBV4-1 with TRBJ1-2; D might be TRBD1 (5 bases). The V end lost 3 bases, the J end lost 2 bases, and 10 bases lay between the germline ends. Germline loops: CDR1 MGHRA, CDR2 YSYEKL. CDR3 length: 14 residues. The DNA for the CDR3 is TGCGCCAGCAGCCAGAGACAGTCCAACTATGGCTACACCTTC. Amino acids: CASSQRQSNYGYTF.